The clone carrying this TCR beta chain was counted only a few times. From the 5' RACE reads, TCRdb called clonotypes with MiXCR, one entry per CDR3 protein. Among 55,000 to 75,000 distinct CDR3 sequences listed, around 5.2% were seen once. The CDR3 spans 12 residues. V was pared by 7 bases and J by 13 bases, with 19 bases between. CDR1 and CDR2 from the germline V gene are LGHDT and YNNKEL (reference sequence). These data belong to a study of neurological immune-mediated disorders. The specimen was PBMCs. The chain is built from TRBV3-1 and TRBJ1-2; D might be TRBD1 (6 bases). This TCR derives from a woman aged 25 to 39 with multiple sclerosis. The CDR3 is CASTHPTGTLTF. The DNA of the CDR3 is TGTGCCAGCACCCATCCCACCGGGACACTCACCTTC.